Included here is one T cell receptor beta chain sequence, with context. The record originates from a study of human T cells and chemical hapten exposure. Overall study context: Variability of per-sample TCR yields stemmed mainly from small differences in pooled library volume.

Germline assignment: CDR1 LGHDT and CDR2 YNNKEL (reference sequence). V lost 5 bases, J lost 0 bases, and 13 bases stayed unmatched. The CDR3 totals 17 residues. The library put unique molecular identifiers onto individual cDNA molecules. Via MiXCR, TCRdb re-called the RACE reads, giving one row per CDR3 protein. The sample yields tens of thousands of distinct CDR3 sequences, 9.5% to 12% seen once. As to time point: patch test 2, 6 weeks after DPC sensitization. Treatment meaning: therapeutic diphenylcyclopropenone sensitization with weekly scalp DPC. Ahead of each patch test application, blood was drawn.

Sequences were derived from whole blood, sampled in connection with sensitization to the hapten diphenylcyclopropenone (DPC). The V and J genes are TRBV3-1 and TRBJ2-7; 7 nucleotides align to TRBD2. This receptor was identified in a man in his forties with alopecia areata. Some clones in this sample may be carry-over from other donors' samples. The CDR3, as DNA: TGTGCCAGCAGCGACGCTAGTAGCGGGCCATTCTCCTACGAGCAGTACTTC. This sequence encodes CASSDASSGPFSYEQYF.